This T cell receptor (beta chain) was found in a study of response to subunit inactivated influenza vaccine. General study findings and limits: Authors suggested few new T cells are recruited by each seasonal influenza vaccination.

This clonotype was seen at least ten times. The target antigen is unknown. The CDR3 extends over 13 amino acids. J lost 6 bases, V lost 5 bases, and 6 bases had no gene match. One entry per CDR3 protein, called by TCRdb with MiXCR from the RT-PCR reads. The sample records over 800,000 distinct CDR3 sequences, around 20% being singletons. This material consisted of PBMCs from blood, taken 4 to 6 days after vaccination. This rearrangement joins TRBV12-3 or TRBV12-4 to TRBJ2-7, with 8 bases identical to TRBD1. The TCR sequence derives from a man between 50 and 59 years old who received an inactivated influenza vaccine. The CDR3 protein is CASSATGVSEQYF. Written as DNA, the CDR3 is TGTGCCAGCAGTGCGACAGGGGTGAGCGAGCAGTACTTC.